Sequencing of this T cell receptor (beta chain) was carried out in a study of CD8 T cells in Susac syndrome. The CDR3 loop spans 16 amino acids. Trimming pared 4 bases from V and 6 bases from J, leaving 20 bases between. Germline CDR1 LGHDT, CDR2 YNNKEL (reference sequence). RNA in amounts of roughly 0.45 to 1 ug was reverse transcribed with random hexamers. Each CDR3 protein gets one entry after TCRdb re-called the immunoSEQ multiplex PCR reads with MiXCR. In the table there are 60,000 to 75,000 distinct CDR3 sequences, more than 85% of which are singletons. The TCR comes from a human donor in good health. Sequencing used CD8+ T cells from PBMCs. The V gene is TRBV3-1, the J gene TRBJ2-3, with D possibly TRBD1 on 5 matching bases. CDR3 nucleotides: TGTGCCAGCAGCCCGACGACGATTCAGGGTCGCGATACGCAGTATTTT. Protein product: CASSPTTIQGRDTQYF.